Listed here are 2 T cell receptor beta chains from one sample, sequenced in a study of quantifying T cell responses using KT2 cells. About the research overall: Reverse transcription used primers in the TCR alpha and beta constant regions.

A single-stranded UMI oligo with SP2 sequence was ligated to cDNA 3' ends. An equimolar mix of RC1.1 and RC1.2 primed the beta chain across TRBC1 and TRBC2. A single record per CDR3 protein comes from TCRdb applying MiXCR to the UMI-ligation and nested PCR reads. This sample contains a couple of distinct CDR3 sequences. Sequencing was carried out using PBMCs spiked with cells of the T cell clone KT2. The source is a human donor.

In regard to this clonotype: The library was built for alpha chains, so this beta chain is an off-target read and its size means little. The CDR3 nucleotides read TGTGCCAGCAGCTTAGCCCTTTCCCGGGACAGAGTATACGAGCAGTACTTC. This encodes CASSLALSRDRVYEQYF. The gene calls are TRBV7-8 and TRBJ2-7, with 7 bases matching TRBD1. Germline values: CDR1 SGHVS, CDR2 FQNEAQ. V dropped 0 bases and J dropped 4; count of bases not matched to a gene: 12. The CDR3 loop spans 17 amino acids.

Comments on this clonotype: This beta chain is a stray sequence in a library constructed for alpha chains; its clone size is not meaningful. The chain links TRBV29-1 to TRBJ1-3; D remains ambiguous. The length of the CDR3 is 12 residues. Between the trimmed V and J ends, which lost 7 bases and 4 bases, there was a span of 11 bases. Looked up from germline, CDR1 is SQVTM and CDR2 is ANQGSEA. CDR3 coding DNA: TGCAGCGCAAAAGTGGGCGGAAACACCATATATTTT. This encodes CSAKVGGNTIYF.